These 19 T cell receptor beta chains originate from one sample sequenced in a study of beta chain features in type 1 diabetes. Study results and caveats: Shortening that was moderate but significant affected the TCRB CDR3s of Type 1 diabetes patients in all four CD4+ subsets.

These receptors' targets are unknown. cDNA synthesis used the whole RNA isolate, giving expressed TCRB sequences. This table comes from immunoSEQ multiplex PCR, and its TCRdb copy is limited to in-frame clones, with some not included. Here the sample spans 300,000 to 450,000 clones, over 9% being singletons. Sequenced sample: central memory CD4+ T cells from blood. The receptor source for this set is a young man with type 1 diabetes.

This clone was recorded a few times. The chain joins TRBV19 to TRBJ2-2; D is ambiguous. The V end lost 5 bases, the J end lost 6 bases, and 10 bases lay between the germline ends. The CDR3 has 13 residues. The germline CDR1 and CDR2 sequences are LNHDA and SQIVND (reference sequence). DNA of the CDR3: TGTGCCAGTAGTCCCGGACGAGCCGGGGAGCTGTTTTTT. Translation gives CASSPGRAGELFF.

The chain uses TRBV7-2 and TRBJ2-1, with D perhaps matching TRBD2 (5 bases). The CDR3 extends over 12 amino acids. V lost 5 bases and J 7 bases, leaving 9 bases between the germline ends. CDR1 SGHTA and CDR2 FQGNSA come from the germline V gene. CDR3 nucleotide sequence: TGTGCCAGCAGCCACGAGCGGAATGAGCAGTTCTTC. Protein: CASSHERNEQFF.

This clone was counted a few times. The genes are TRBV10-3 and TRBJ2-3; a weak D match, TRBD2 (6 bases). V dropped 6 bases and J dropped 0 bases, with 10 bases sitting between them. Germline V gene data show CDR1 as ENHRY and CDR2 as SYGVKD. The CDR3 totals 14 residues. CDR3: CAIRASGSTDTQYF. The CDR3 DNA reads TGTGCCATCAGAGCCAGCGGGAGCACAGATACGCAGTATTTT.

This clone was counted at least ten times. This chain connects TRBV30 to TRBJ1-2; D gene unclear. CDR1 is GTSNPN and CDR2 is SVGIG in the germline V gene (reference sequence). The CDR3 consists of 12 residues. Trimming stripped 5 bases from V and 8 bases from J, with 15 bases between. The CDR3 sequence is CAWPGEGRGYTF. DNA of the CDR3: TGTGCCTGGCCCGGAGAGGGAAGAGGCTACACCTTC. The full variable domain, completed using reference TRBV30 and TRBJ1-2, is SQTIHQWPATLVQPVGSPLSLECTVEGTSNPNLYWYRQAAGRGLQLLFYSVGIGQISSEVPQNLSASRPQDRQFILSSKKLLLSDSGFYLCAWPGEGRGYTFGSGTRLTVV.

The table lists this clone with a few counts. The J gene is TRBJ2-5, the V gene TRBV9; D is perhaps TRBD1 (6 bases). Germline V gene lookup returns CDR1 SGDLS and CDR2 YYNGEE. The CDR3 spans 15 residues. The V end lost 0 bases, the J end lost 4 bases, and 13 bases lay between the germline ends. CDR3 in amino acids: CASSVGVGGRETQYF. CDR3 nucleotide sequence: TGTGCCAGCAGCGTAGGAGTAGGGGGAAGAGAGACCCAGTACTTC.

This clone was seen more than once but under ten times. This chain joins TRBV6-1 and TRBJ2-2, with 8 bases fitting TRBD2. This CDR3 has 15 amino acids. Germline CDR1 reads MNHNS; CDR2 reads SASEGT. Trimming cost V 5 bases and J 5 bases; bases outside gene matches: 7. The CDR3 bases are TGTGCCAGCAGTCCGGGACTAGTTTTAACCGGGGAGCTGTTTTTT. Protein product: CASSPGLVLTGELFF.

CDR3 sequence reads: CASSWDDTGELFF. In nucleotides, the CDR3 is TGTGCCAGCAGTTGGGACGACACCGGGGAGCTGTTTTTT. The V and J genes are TRBV28 and TRBJ2-2; the D gene could be TRBD1 or TRBD2 (5 bases each). Germline V gives CDR1 MDHEN, CDR2 SYDVKM. The ends were cut back, 4 bases at V and 3 bases at J, with 6 bases in the middle. This CDR3 comprises 13 residues.

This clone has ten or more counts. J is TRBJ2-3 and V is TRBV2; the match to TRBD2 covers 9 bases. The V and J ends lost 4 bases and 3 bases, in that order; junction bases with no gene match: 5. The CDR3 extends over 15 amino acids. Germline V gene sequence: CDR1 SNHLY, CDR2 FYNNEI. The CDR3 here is CASSASGTTTDTQYF. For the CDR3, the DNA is TGTGCCAGCAGTGCTAGCGGGACCACTACAGATACGCAGTATTTT.

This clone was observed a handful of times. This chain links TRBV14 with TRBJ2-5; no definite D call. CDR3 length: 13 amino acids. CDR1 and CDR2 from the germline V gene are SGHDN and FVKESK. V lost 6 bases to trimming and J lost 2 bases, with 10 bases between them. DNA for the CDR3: TGTGCCAGCAGAGAAAGGGCTCAAGAGACCCAGTACTTC. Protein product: CASRERAQETQYF.

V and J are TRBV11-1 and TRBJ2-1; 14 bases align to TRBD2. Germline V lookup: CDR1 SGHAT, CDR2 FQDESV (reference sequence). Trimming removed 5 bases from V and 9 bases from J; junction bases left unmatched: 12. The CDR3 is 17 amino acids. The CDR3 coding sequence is TGTGCCAGCAGCCCCCGGACTAGCGGGAGGAGGCTTGGTGAGCAGTTCTTC. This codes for CASSPRTSGRRLGEQFF.

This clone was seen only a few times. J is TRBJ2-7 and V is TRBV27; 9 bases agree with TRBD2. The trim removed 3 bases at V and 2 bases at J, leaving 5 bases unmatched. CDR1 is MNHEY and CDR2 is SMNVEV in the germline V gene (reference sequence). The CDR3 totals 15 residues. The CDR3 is CASSFRLADTYEQYF. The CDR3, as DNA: TGTGCCAGCAGTTTCCGACTAGCGGATACCTACGAGCAGTACTTC.

Here the CDR3 reads CASSLAGNSNSEAFF. CDR3 coding DNA: TGCGCCAGCAGCTTGGCCGGTAATAGTAATTCTGAAGCTTTCTTT. The chain combines TRBV5-1 with TRBJ1-1; D call uncertain. The V end lost 0 bases, the J end lost 6 bases, and 15 bases lay between the germline ends. Germline CDR1 is SGHRS and CDR2 is YFSETQ. CDR3 length equals 15 residues.

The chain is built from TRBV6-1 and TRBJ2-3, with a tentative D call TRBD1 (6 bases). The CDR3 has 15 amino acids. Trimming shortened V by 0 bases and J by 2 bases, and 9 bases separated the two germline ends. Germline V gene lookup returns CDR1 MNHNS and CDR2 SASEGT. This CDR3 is CASSEAGHDTDTQYF. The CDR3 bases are TGTGCCAGCAGTGAAGCGGGACACGACACAGATACGCAGTATTTT.

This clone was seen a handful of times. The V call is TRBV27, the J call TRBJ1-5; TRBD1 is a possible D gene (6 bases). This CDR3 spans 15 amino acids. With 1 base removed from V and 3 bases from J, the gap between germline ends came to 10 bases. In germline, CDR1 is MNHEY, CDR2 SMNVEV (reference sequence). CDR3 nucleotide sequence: TGTGCCAGCAGTTTATACAGGGCCTACAATCAGCCCCAGCATTTT. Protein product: CASSLYRAYNQPQHF.

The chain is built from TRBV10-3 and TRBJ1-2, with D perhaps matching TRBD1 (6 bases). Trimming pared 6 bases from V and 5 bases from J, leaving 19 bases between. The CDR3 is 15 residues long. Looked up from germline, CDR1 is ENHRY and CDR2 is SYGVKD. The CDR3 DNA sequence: TGTGCCATCAGCCAAACAACGGACAGACAATATGGCTACACCTTC. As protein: CAISQTTDRQYGYTF.

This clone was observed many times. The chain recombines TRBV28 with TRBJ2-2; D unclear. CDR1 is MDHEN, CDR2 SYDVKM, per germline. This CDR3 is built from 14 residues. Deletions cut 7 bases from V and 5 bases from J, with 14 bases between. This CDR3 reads CASIRSSRTGELFF. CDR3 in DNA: TGTGCCAGCATCCGGTCTTCGAGGACCGGGGAGCTGTTTTTT.

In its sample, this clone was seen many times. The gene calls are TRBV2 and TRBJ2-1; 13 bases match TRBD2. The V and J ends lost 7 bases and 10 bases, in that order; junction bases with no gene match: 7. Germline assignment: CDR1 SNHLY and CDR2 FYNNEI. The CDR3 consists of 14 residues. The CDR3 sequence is CASTGLAGDGEQFF. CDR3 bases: TGTGCCAGCACCGGACTAGCGGGAGATGGAGAGCAGTTCTTC.

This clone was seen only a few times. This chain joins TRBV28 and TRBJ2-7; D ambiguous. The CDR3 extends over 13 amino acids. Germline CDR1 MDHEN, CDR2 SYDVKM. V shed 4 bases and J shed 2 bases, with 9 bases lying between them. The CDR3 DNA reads TGTGCCAGCAGTTCGACACTGACCTACGAGCAGTACTTC. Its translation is CASSSTLTYEQYF.

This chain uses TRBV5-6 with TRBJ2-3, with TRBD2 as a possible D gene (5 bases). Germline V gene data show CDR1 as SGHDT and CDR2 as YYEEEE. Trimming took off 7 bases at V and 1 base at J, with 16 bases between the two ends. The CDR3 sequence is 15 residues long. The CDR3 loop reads CASDGVAAGTDTQYF. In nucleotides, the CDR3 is TGTGCCAGCGACGGGGTAGCAGCGGGCACAGATACGCAGTATTTT. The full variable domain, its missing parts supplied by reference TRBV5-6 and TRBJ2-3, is DAGVTQSPTHLIKTRGQQVTLRCSPKSGHDTVSWYQQALGQGPQFIFQYYEEEERQRGNFPDRFSGHQFPNYSSELNVNALLLGDSALYLCASDGVAAGTDTQYFGPGTRLTVL.